Each of the 15 T cell receptor beta chains below was sequenced from the same sample in a study of shared clonotypes between healthy human individuals. Produced via immunoSEQ multiplex PCR; TCRdb's table is partial and in-frame only. The data show approximately 2.5 million clones, 90% to 95% seen once. The sequenced material came from naive CD4+ T cells from PBMCs. Subset: CD45RA+ positively selected. The receptors shown here come from a man in his late teens or twenties in good health. Some clones in this sample may be carry-over from other donors' samples.

This chain joins TRBV28 and TRBJ2-3; the match to TRBD1 covers 9 bases. This CDR3 spans 14 amino acids. Trimming removed 8 bases from V and 5 bases from J; junction bases left unmatched: 8. Per germline, CDR1 MDHEN and CDR2 SYDVKM. CDR3 nucleotides: TGTGCCAGCGGATCCGGACAGGGGAGAGATACGCAGTATTTT. It encodes CASGSGQGRDTQYF. Full variable domain (missing parts from reference TRBV28 and TRBJ2-3): DVKVTQSSRYLVKRTGEKVFLECVQDMDHENMFWYRQDPGLGLRLIYFSYDVKMKEKGDIPEGYSVSREKKERFSLILESASTNQTSMYLCASGSGQGRDTQYFGPGTRLTVL.

The J gene is TRBJ2-7, the V gene TRBV10-3; D tentatively reads TRBD1 or TRBD2 (5 bases each). The germline V gene has CDR1 ENHRY and CDR2 SYGVKD. The CDR3 length is 13 residues. V lost 10 bases and J lost 3, with 16 bases in between. The CDR3 DNA reads TGTGCCACCCAGGGTGGGGAGATCTACGAGCAGTACTTC. Residues: CATQGGEIYEQYF.

The chain is built from TRBV7-8 and TRBJ1-5; D gene unclear. The CDR3 contains 15 residues. The germline gives CDR1 SGHVS, CDR2 FQNEAQ. Trimming cost V 1 base and J 4 bases, with 11 bases left between them. The CDR3 loop is CASSLEKTANQPQHF. The CDR3 DNA sequence: TGTGCCAGCAGCTTAGAAAAAACAGCTAATCAGCCCCAGCATTTT.

This chain uses TRBV18 with TRBJ2-1; TRBD2 agrees at 9 bases. With V trimmed by 2 bases and J by 5 bases, 19 bases remained unmatched. Germline assignment: CDR1 KGHSH and CDR2 LQKENI. This CDR3 has 20 amino acids. CDR3 in amino acids: CASSPVGLAKQSLSDNEQFF. CDR3 nucleotides: TGTGCCAGCTCACCAGTCGGACTAGCGAAACAATCTCTGAGCGACAATGAGCAGTTCTTC.

The rearrangement joins TRBV6-5 to TRBJ2-3; TRBD2 matches 10 bases. The length of the CDR3 is 15 residues. Germline trimming cut 6 bases from V and 4 bases from J; bases unmatched to any gene: 7. Germline V gene data show CDR1 as MNHEY and CDR2 as SVGAGI. CDR3 sequence (DNA): TGTGCCAGCAGCCCCGTCAGCGGGAGGGCAGATACGCAGTATTTT. Translated, it gives CASSPVSGRADTQYF.

The rearrangement joins TRBV29-1 to TRBJ1-1; no definite D call. The CDR3 contains 13 residues. Per germline, CDR1 SQVTM and CDR2 ANQGSEA. The V end was cut by 5 bases, the J end by 0 bases, with 10 bases between. CDR3 sequence (DNA): TGCAGCGTTTCGAACCTATTGAACACTGAAGCTTTCTTT. It is translated as CSVSNLLNTEAFF.

This clone showed up just once. This chain connects TRBV28 to TRBJ2-7; maybe TRBD1 (5 bases). The CDR3 runs to 12 residues. CDR1 is MDHEN and CDR2 is SYDVKM in the germline V gene. V lost 9 bases and J 2 bases, leaving 11 bases between the germline ends. The CDR3 sequence: CASLTAAYEQYF. In DNA form, the CDR3 reads TGTGCCAGTCTGACAGCTGCCTACGAGCAGTACTTC.

The chain carries TRBV15 and TRBJ2-5; D call uncertain. This CDR3 has 15 amino acids. Germline V gives CDR1 LNHNV, CDR2 YYDKDF (reference sequence). Trimming left V 2 bases short and J 1 base short, with 11 bases between. Here the CDR3 DNA reads TGTGCCACCAGCAGATACCGAACGGTCCAAGAGACCCAGTACTTC. Its protein product is CATSRYRTVQETQYF.

CDR3 coding DNA: TGCAGTGCTAGATCATTCTATGGCTACACCTTC. As protein: CSARSFYGYTF. The V call is TRBV20-1, the J call TRBJ1-2; D is unclear. The ends were cut back, 2 bases at V and 4 bases at J, with 5 bases in the middle. The CDR3 totals 11 residues. Germline V CDR1 and CDR2: DFQATT, SNEGSKA (reference sequence).

The chain links TRBV27 to TRBJ1-2; 7 nucleotides match TRBD1. There are 15 residues in the CDR3. The junction had 10 bases not matched to a gene; V was cut back by 5 bases and J by 4 bases. Looked up from germline, CDR1 is MNHEY and CDR2 is SMNVEV (reference sequence). The CDR3 here is CASSTQGYGVYGYTF. For the CDR3, the DNA is TGTGCCAGCAGTACACAGGGGTATGGGGTCTATGGCTACACCTTC.

In its sample, this clone was seen a few times. This chain joins TRBV7-9 and TRBJ1-1; D gene ambiguous. Germline CDR1 and CDR2: SEHNR and FQNEAQ (reference sequence). The CDR3 loop spans 11 amino acids. V lost 8 bases and J lost 7, with 11 bases in between. The CDR3 region is CASDRGYEAFF. In nucleotides, the CDR3 is TGTGCCAGCGACCGAGGGTATGAAGCTTTCTTT.

This chain connects TRBV6-4 to TRBJ2-1; D possibly uses TRBD1 or TRBD2 (5 bases each). Germline CDR1 reads MRHNA; CDR2 reads SNTAGT. This CDR3 comprises 14 residues. V lost 3 bases and J 12 bases, leaving 18 bases between the germline ends. Here the CDR3 DNA reads TGTGCCAGCAGTGAGGGGACGGGTGCCGGGACGCAGTTCTTC. Translated: CASSEGTGAGTQFF.

Regarding this clone: Other DNA sequences in this sample translate to the same CDR3. The rearrangement joins TRBV11-2 to TRBJ2-7, with unresolved D. CDR3 length: 11 residues. V lost 5 bases and J 6 bases, leaving 8 bases between the germline ends. Germline V lookup: CDR1 SGHAT, CDR2 FQNNGV. The CDR3 protein is CASSPSGEQYF. CDR3 in DNA: TGTGCCAGCAGCCCTTCGGGCGAGCAGTACTTC.

This chain joins TRBV5-6 and TRBJ1-1, with unresolved D. V was trimmed by 4 bases and J by 4 bases, leaving 11 bases between them. The CDR3 has 13 residues. Looked up from germline, CDR1 is SGHDT and CDR2 is YYEEEE. CDR3 nucleotides: TGTGCCAGCAGCCGAAGCTGGGGCACTGAAGCTTTCTTT. Protein product: CASSRSWGTEAFF.

The gene calls are TRBV9 and TRBJ2-3; the match to TRBD1 covers 10 bases. J was trimmed by 4 bases and V by 3 bases; bases with no gene match: 5. The CDR3 length is 15 residues. Germline CDR1 reads SGDLS; CDR2 reads YYNGEE. The CDR3 DNA reads as TGTGCCAGCAGCGCGACAGGGGGCAGCCCAGATACGCAGTATTTT. Protein product: CASSATGGSPDTQYF.